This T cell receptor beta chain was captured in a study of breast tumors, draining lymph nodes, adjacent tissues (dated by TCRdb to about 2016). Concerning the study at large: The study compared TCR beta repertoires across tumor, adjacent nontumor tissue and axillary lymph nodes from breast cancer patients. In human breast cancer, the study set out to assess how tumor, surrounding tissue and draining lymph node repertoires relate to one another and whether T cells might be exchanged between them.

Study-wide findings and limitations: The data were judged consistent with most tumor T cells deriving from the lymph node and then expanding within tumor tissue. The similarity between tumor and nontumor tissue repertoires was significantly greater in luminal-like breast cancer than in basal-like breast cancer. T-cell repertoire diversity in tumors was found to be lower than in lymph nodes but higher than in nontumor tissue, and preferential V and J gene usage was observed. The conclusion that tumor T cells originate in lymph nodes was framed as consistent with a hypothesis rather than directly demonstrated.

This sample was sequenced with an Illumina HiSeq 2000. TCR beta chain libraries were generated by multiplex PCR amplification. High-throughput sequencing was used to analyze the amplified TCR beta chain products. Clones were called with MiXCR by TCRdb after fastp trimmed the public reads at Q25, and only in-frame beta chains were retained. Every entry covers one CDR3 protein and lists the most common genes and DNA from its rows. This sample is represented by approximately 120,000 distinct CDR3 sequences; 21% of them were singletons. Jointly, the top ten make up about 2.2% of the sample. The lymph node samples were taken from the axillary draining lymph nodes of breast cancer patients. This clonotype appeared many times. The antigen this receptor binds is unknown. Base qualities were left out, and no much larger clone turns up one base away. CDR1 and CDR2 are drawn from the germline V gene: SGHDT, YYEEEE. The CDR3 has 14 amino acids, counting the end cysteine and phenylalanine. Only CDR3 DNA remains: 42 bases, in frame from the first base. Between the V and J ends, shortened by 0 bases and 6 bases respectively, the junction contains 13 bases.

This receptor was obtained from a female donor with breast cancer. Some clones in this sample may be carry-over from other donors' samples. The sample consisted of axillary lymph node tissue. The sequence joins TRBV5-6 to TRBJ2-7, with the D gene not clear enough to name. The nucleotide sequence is TGTGCCAGCAGCTTGGGAGGCCCGAGGACCGAGCAGTACTTC. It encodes CASSLGGPRTEQYF. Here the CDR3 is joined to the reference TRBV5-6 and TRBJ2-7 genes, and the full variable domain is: DAGVTQSPTHLIKTRGQQVTLRCSPKSGHDTVSWYQQALGQGPQFIFQYYEEEERQRGNFPDRFSGHQFPNYSSELNVNALLLGDSALYLCASSLGGPRTEQYFGPGTRLTVT.